One sample yielded the 30 T cell receptor beta chains listed below, sequenced in a study of beta chain features in type 1 diabetes. Findings of the study overall: People with Type 1 diabetes carried modestly yet significantly shorter TCRB CDR3s in all four CD4+ subsets.

Sequencing targeted expressed TCRB transcripts, as all isolated RNA had been reverse transcribed. Only in-frame clones appear in the TCRdb table, and some are missing; sequencing was by immunoSEQ multiplex PCR. The data show under 300,000 clones, around 16% seen once. Their specific antigens are unknown. The sequenced material came from naive CD4+ T cells from blood. All receptors derive from a man aged 30 to 39 with type 1 diabetes.

This clone has more than one count but fewer than ten. The rearrangement uses TRBV7-2 and TRBJ2-3; a possible D gene is TRBD2 (6 bases). Germline CDR1 is SGHTA and CDR2 is FQGNSA. V was pared by 1 base and J by 2 bases, with 10 bases between. The CDR3 totals 15 residues. Here the CDR3 reads CASSLGLVHTDTQYF. The CDR3, as DNA: TGTGCCAGCAGCTTAGGACTAGTGCACACAGATACGCAGTATTTT.

Note on this clone: The same CDR3 also results from other DNA sequences found in this sample. The J gene is TRBJ2-5, the V gene TRBV18; the D is unclear. V shed 4 bases and J shed 2 bases, with 2 bases lying between them. The CDR3 has 11 amino acids. Germline-derived CDR1 and CDR2 are KGHSH and LQKENI. The CDR3 region is CASSLQETQYF. The CDR3 nucleotides are TGTGCCAGCTCACTTCAAGAGACCCAGTACTTC.

The sample holds a few counts of this clone. The gene calls are TRBV7-2 and TRBJ2-1, with 14 bases that match TRBD2. V lost 5 bases to trimming and J lost 7 bases; unmatched junction nucleotides: 4. The V gene's germline CDR1 is SGHTA and CDR2 FQGNSA. The CDR3 has 15 residues. CDR3 bases: TGTGCCAGCAGCGACCGGACTAGCGGGAGGAATGAGCAGTTCTTC. Amino acid sequence: CASSDRTSGRNEQFF.

The sample holds a few counts of this clone. CDR3 nucleotides: TGTGCCAGCAGTGGGACAGGGTCCCTCACTGGCTACACCTTC. Translated: CASSGTGSLTGYTF. The chain combines TRBV6-1 with TRBJ1-2, with 8 bases lining up with TRBD1. CDR3 length: 14 residues. Looked up from germline, CDR1 is MNHNS and CDR2 is SASEGT. V trimming: 4 bases; J trimming: 7 bases; junction bases outside the gene matches: 8.

This chain connects TRBV19 to TRBJ1-1, with 7 bases matching TRBD1. Trimming at V came to 4 bases and at J to 4 bases, leaving 3 bases not matched to a gene. Germline CDR1 is LNHDA and CDR2 is SQIVND (reference sequence). The CDR3 contains 13 residues. CDR3 loop: CASSRTGVTEAFF. In DNA, the CDR3 is TGTGCCAGTAGTAGGACAGGTGTCACTGAAGCTTTCTTT.

The table lists this clone with a few counts. The chain employs TRBV7-2 and TRBJ2-7; 7 nucleotides line up with TRBD1. V was clipped by 5 bases and J by 9 bases; unmatched bases: 10. Germline values: CDR1 SGHTA, CDR2 FQGNSA. The CDR3 totals 13 residues. The CDR3 here is CASSQTGLQPQYF. The CDR3 DNA sequence: TGTGCCAGCAGCCAGACAGGGTTGCAGCCGCAGTACTTC.

The chain carries TRBV7-9 and TRBJ2-7; D may correspond to TRBD1 or TRBD2 (5 bases each). The CDR3 runs to 13 residues. Looked up from germline, CDR1 is SEHNR and CDR2 is FQNEAQ (reference sequence). V gave up 5 bases and J gave up 3 bases, with 11 bases separating them. The CDR3 region is CASSRRDGYEQYF. CDR3 nucleotide sequence: TGTGCCAGCAGCCGCCGGGACGGCTACGAGCAGTACTTC.

This clone was counted only a few times. The rearrangement uses TRBV10-3 and TRBJ2-3; 8 bases are shared with TRBD2. This CDR3 is 14 amino acids long. Trimming took 8 bases from V and 4 from J; bases not matched to a gene: 8. Per the germline V gene, CDR1 is ENHRY and CDR2 is SYGVKD. CDR3 region: CAIAGREAADTQYF. The CDR3 coding sequence is TGTGCCATCGCCGGGCGGGAGGCCGCAGATACGCAGTATTTT.

This chain links TRBV9 with TRBJ1-2; tentative D call: TRBD1 (6 bases). In germline, CDR1 is SGDLS, CDR2 YYNGEE. V lost 0 bases, J lost 3 bases, and 12 bases lay in between. CDR3 size: 15 residues. The CDR3 sequence is CASSVAHRVDYGYTF. CDR3 sequence (DNA): TGTGCCAGCAGCGTAGCACACAGGGTTGACTATGGCTACACCTTC.

This clone was observed a handful of times. The chain recombines TRBV11-2 with TRBJ2-1; 13 bases fit TRBD2. The CDR3 has 17 amino acids. V shed 5 bases and J 8 bases; nucleotides not matched to a gene: 12. Germline-derived CDR1 and CDR2 are SGHAT and FQNNGV. CDR3 amino acids: CASSLRTGTSGNDEQFF. CDR3 nucleotide sequence: TGTGCCAGCAGCCTGAGAACCGGGACTAGCGGGAACGATGAGCAGTTCTTC. Combining the CDR3 with reference TRBV11-2 and TRBJ2-1 gives the whole variable domain EAGVAQSPRYKIIEKRQSVAFWCNPISGHATLYWYQQILGQGPKLLIQFQNNGVVDDSQLPKDRFSAERLKGVDSTLKIQPAKLEDSAVYLCASSLRTGTSGNDEQFFGPGTRLTVL.

Only a few counts were recorded for this clone. This rearrangement joins TRBV27 to TRBJ2-3; TRBD1 matches 9 bases. After removal of 3 bases from V and 6 bases from J, the junction contained 4 bases not matched to a gene. The CDR3 loop spans 14 amino acids. Germline V lookup: CDR1 MNHEY, CDR2 SMNVEV (reference sequence). The CDR3 here is CASSLGQGGDTQYF. CDR3 sequence (DNA): TGTGCCAGCAGTTTGGGACAGGGTGGCGATACGCAGTATTTT.

The chain recombines TRBV7-2 with TRBJ2-7, with TRBD1 identical over 9 bases. Germline CDR1 reads SGHTA; CDR2 reads FQGNSA. The CDR3 is 14 residues long. After removal of 5 bases from V and 3 bases from J, the junction contained 5 bases not matched to a gene. This chain's CDR3 is CASSHNRGLYEQYF. In nucleotides, the CDR3 is TGTGCCAGCAGCCACAACAGGGGGCTCTACGAGCAGTACTTC.

CDR3 amino acids: CASSLGAGSGEQFF. DNA for the CDR3: TGTGCCAGCAGCTTAGGGGCGGGAAGTGGCGAGCAGTTCTTC. This chain joins TRBV7-9 and TRBJ2-1; TRBD2 might be the D (6 bases). Germline CDR1 SEHNR, CDR2 FQNEAQ (reference sequence). CDR3 length equals 14 residues. The V end lost 1 base, the J end lost 10 bases, and 14 bases lay between the germline ends.

The chain couples TRBV30 to TRBJ2-7; 7 bases are shared with TRBD1. CDR3 length: 15 residues. Germline V gives CDR1 GTSNPN, CDR2 SVGIG (reference sequence). V was clipped by 0 bases and J by 2 bases; unmatched bases: 7. The CDR3 DNA reads TGTGCCTGGAGTGTACTAGGAGACAGGGCCTACGAGCAGTACTTC. Translating it yields CAWSVLGDRAYEQYF.

There are a few counts of this clone. The chain couples TRBV18 to TRBJ1-1, with 9 bases fitting TRBD1. Per germline, CDR1 KGHSH and CDR2 LQKENI. The J segment lost 4 bases and the V segment lost 3 bases, leaving 3 bases of the junction unmatched. The length of the CDR3 is 14 residues. CDR3 sequence (DNA): TGTGCCAGCTCACCGAACAGGGGGCCCACTGAAGCTTTCTTT. Translating gives CASSPNRGPTEAFF.

This clone was detected a few times. The V call is TRBV9, the J call TRBJ2-1, with 9 nucleotides matching TRBD2. V was pared by 9 bases and J by 7 bases, with 20 bases of the junction left unmatched. The germline V gene has CDR1 SGDLS and CDR2 YYNGEE. The CDR3 spans 17 residues. CDR3 residues: CATPERSAGGPWNEQFF. As DNA, the CDR3 is TGTGCCACTCCCGAAAGGTCGGCGGGAGGGCCTTGGAATGAGCAGTTCTTC.

This chain joins TRBV11-3 and TRBJ2-1; no clear D. Germline CDR1 SGHNT, CDR2 YENEEA. The CDR3 length is 16 residues. V lost 0 bases, J lost 1 base, and 10 bases lay in between. As DNA, the CDR3 is TGTGCCAGCAGCTTAGATCTGGCAGTATCCTACAATGAGCAGTTCTTC. It encodes CASSLDLAVSYNEQFF.

This clone has just a few counts. The chain combines TRBV30 with TRBJ2-1; possibly TRBD2 for D (6 bases). Trimming removed 2 bases from V and 4 bases from J, with 15 bases in between. The CDR3 spans 15 residues. CDR1 is GTSNPN and CDR2 is SVGIG in the germline V gene (reference sequence). CDR3 DNA sequence: TGTGCCTGGAGTTGGCTTAGCGGCCTATACAATGAGCAGTTCTTC. Its translation: CAWSWLSGLYNEQFF.

The V call is TRBV5-1, the J call TRBJ2-1; 8 positions match TRBD2. V was clipped by 2 bases and J by 6 bases; unmatched bases: 7. CDR1 is SGHRS, CDR2 YFSETQ, per germline. This CDR3 contains 15 residues. CDR3 DNA: TGCGCCAGCAGCTTCGGGAGGGGACTCCTCAATGAGCAGTTCTTC. Residues: CASSFGRGLLNEQFF.

This clone appeared a few times. CDR3 amino acids: CAWVDSLNTEAFF. Here the CDR3 DNA reads TGTGCCTGGGTGGACAGCTTGAACACTGAAGCTTTCTTT. This chain uses TRBV30 with TRBJ1-1; tentative D call: TRBD1 (6 bases). V was shortened by 5 bases and J by 0 bases, with 10 bases between the two germline ends. This CDR3 is 13 amino acids long. CDR1 GTSNPN and CDR2 SVGIG come from the germline V gene (reference sequence).

The rearrangement links TRBV9 to TRBJ2-5; possibly TRBD1 for D (5 bases). The V end lost 0 bases, the J end lost 5 bases, and 11 bases lay between the germline ends. CDR3 size: 14 residues. Per germline, CDR1 SGDLS and CDR2 YYNGEE. CDR3 nucleotides: TGTGCCAGCAGCGTAGTGTGGGGCGCCGAGACCCAGTACTTC. Encoded protein: CASSVVWGAETQYF.

This chain uses TRBV11-2 with TRBJ1-2; D gene uncertain. Germline assignment: CDR1 SGHAT and CDR2 FQNNGV. CDR3 length: 13 residues. Trimming left V 3 bases short and J 4 bases short, with 9 bases between. The CDR3 DNA reads as TGTGCCAGCAGCTTCGACGTTGGCTATGGCTACACCTTC. It specifies CASSFDVGYGYTF.

This clone was observed a few times. The chain carries TRBV4-3 and TRBJ2-7, with no clear D. Germline V gene lookup returns CDR1 LGHNA and CDR2 YSLEER. Trimming removed 0 bases at V and 1 base at J, with 10 bases between. There are 15 residues in the CDR3. The chain's CDR3 is CASSQEPHSSYEQYF. CDR3 bases: TGCGCCAGCAGCCAAGAGCCTCACAGTTCCTACGAGCAGTACTTC.

The CDR3: CASSQLTGREGYNEQFF. CDR3 nucleotides: TGCGCCAGCAGCCAACTTACAGGGCGGGAGGGTTACAATGAGCAGTTCTTC. The V gene is TRBV4-3, the J gene TRBJ2-1; TRBD2 agrees at 9 bases. The CDR3 runs 17 residues. After removal of 2 bases from V and 4 bases from J, the junction contained 9 bases not matched to a gene. The germline V gene encodes CDR1 LGHNA and CDR2 YSLEER.

This clone was found a few times. The chain links TRBV7-2 to TRBJ2-5; a weak D match, TRBD1 (5 bases). Per the germline V gene, CDR1 is SGHTA and CDR2 is FQGNSA. CDR3 size: 14 residues. Trimming left V 3 bases short and J 1 base short, with 9 bases between. The CDR3 loop is CASSFQGRQETQYF. Written as DNA, the CDR3 is TGTGCCAGCAGCTTTCAGGGCCGCCAAGAGACCCAGTACTTC.

The chain has TRBV29-1 and TRBJ2-5; unclear D gene. The J call is uncertain, as TRBJ2-7 better fits the DNA end. The CDR3 consists of 14 residues. Per the germline V gene, CDR1 is SQVTM and CDR2 is ANQGSEA. CDR3 DNA: TGCAGCGTTGAAGTCGCCGGGCCTACCTACGAGCAGTACTTC. Protein: CSVEVAGPTYEQYF.

This clone has just a few counts. The chain recombines TRBV23-1 with TRBJ2-4, with D perhaps matching TRBD1 or TRBD2 (5 bases each). TRBV23-1 falls under the ORF class, with uncertain function. Trimming pared 4 bases from V and 8 bases from J, leaving 21 bases between. CDR3 size: 16 residues. The CDR3 DNA reads as TGCGCCAGCAGTCGAAATGGGGGACCCAACGGGGACATTCAGTACTTC. As protein: CASSRNGGPNGDIQYF.

This clone has more than one count but fewer than ten. V gene TRBV29-1 combines with J gene TRBJ2-2, with 8 bases lining up with TRBD2. Losses at the gene ends were 4 bases for V and 6 bases for J; bases not matched to a gene: 7. The length of the CDR3 is 14 residues. Per the germline V gene, CDR1 is SQVTM and CDR2 is ANQGSEA. The CDR3 DNA reads as TGCAGCGTTGCGACGGGAGGGTTCGCCGGGGAGCTGTTTTTT. Amino acid sequence: CSVATGGFAGELFF.

There are a few counts of this clone. The V gene is TRBV10-3, the J gene TRBJ1-4, with D possibly being TRBD1 (6 bases). This CDR3 has 15 residues. From germline, CDR1 is ENHRY and CDR2 SYGVKD. The V and J ends lost 10 bases and 2 bases respectively, with 17 bases between them. For the CDR3, the DNA is TGTGCCACCGGTTCACAGGGCAGGACTAATGAAAAACTGTTTTTT. Translated: CATGSQGRTNEKLFF.

This clone was observed a handful of times. The chain has TRBV9 and TRBJ2-5; 10 bases fit TRBD2. J gave up 1 base and V 3 bases, and 6 bases lay outside the gene matches. CDR1 SGDLS and CDR2 YYNGEE come from the germline V gene. There are 16 residues in the CDR3. The CDR3 sequence: CASSDGTSEIQETQYF. For the CDR3, the DNA is TGTGCCAGCAGCGACGGGACTAGCGAGATCCAAGAGACCCAGTACTTC.